Listed here are 3 T cell receptor beta chains from one sample, sequenced in a study of neurological immune-mediated disorders. TCRdb re-called the 5' RACE reads with MiXCR, one entry per CDR3 protein. Among about 53,000 distinct CDR3 sequences listed, 16% were seen once. Sample: PBMCs. The receptors derive from a man aged 55-75 years in good health.

There are many counts of this clonotype. The gene calls are TRBV6-6 and TRBJ2-1; TRBD2 matches 8 bases. The CDR3 spans 18 residues. With V trimmed by 0 bases and J by 4 bases, 11 bases remained unmatched. Germline CDR1 and CDR2: MNHNY and SVGAGI (reference sequence). This CDR3 reads CASSYSPPGGGLYNEQFF. CDR3 DNA: TGTGCCAGCAGTTACTCGCCCCCGGGGGGGGGTCTTTACAATGAGCAGTTCTTC.

As regards this clonotype: A much larger clone sits a single nucleotide away, making a read error possible. The CDR3 end shows no conserved phenylalanine or tryptophan, and so a read error is likely. The chain is built from TRBV7-2 and TRBJ2-7, with unresolved D. Trimming removed 1 base from V and 2 bases from J, with 12 bases in between. Per the germline V gene, CDR1 is SGHTA and CDR2 is FQGNSA. This CDR3 spans 15 amino acids. CDR3 amino acids: CASSLEGSAAYEQYS. The CDR3 coding sequence is TGTGCCAGCAGCTTAGAAGGGTCCGCCGCCTACGAGCAGTACTCC.

This clonotype was seen many times. The CDR3 here is CASSEQTDTQYF. As DNA, the CDR3 is TGTGCCAGCAGCGAGCAAACAGATACGCAGTATTTT. The gene calls are TRBV28 and TRBJ2-3, with no clear D. The V end was cut by 6 bases, the J end by 3 bases, with 7 bases between. Germline CDR1 and CDR2: MDHEN and SYDVKM. This CDR3 has 12 amino acids.